The 13 T cell receptor beta chains presented below share a single source sample, sequenced in a study of metastatic and nonmetastatic thyroid tumors. MiXCR was used by TCRdb to re-call the PCR reads. In the table there are about 40,000 clones, roughly 14% of which are singletons. Thyroid surgery was performed in patients who had received no treatment beforehand. The sequenced material came from blood. The receptor set was obtained from a female donor with papillary thyroid cancer or a benign thyroid nodule (not recorded which). Some clones in this sample may be carry-over from other donors' samples.

This clone was detected many times. The CDR3 is CASSPTGANQPQHF. CDR3 nucleotides: TGTGCCAGCAGCCCGACAGGAGCCAATCAGCCCCAGCATTTT. This sequence joins TRBV9 and TRBJ1-5; TRBD1 might be the D (6 bases). This CDR3 contains 14 residues. V lost 4 bases, J lost 3 bases, and 11 bases lay in between. CDR1 SGDLS and CDR2 YYNGEE come from the germline V gene.

This clone was found many times. The CDR3 DNA follows: TGCGCCAGCAGCCAAGACTCCGTAGTGTCCTCCTACGAGCAGTACTTC. Translated: CASSQDSVVSSYEQYF. The V and J genes are TRBV4-1 and TRBJ2-7; no firm D call. V dropped 0 bases and J dropped 0 bases, with 12 bases sitting between them. There are 16 residues in the CDR3. The V gene's germline CDR1 is MGHRA and CDR2 YSYEKL.

At least ten counts were recorded for this clone. The genes are TRBV7-9 and TRBJ1-1, with TRBD1 identical over 9 bases. The CDR3 runs to 15 residues. CDR1 is SEHNR and CDR2 is FQNEAQ in the germline V gene (reference sequence). Losses at the gene ends were 3 bases for V and 7 bases for J; bases not matched to a gene: 9. CDR3 in DNA: TGTGCCAGCAGCTTGGACAGGGGCCCCCTGGGTGAAGCTTTCTTT. Translation gives CASSLDRGPLGEAFF.

This clone was picked up many times. Other DNA sequences of this sample code for an identical CDR3. The chain employs TRBV7-3 and TRBJ2-2; no reliable D call. The CDR3 has 12 amino acids. The V gene's germline CDR1 is SGHTA and CDR2 FQGTGA. V was shortened by 5 bases and J by 7 bases, with 8 bases between the two germline ends. Here the CDR3 DNA reads TGTGCCAGCAGCCGAGAGAGCGGGGAGCTGTTTTTT. Residues: CASSRESGELFF. Full variable domain (outside the CDR3, taken from reference TRBV7-3 and TRBJ2-2): GAGVSQTPSNKVTEKGKYVELRCDPISGHTALYWYRQSLGQGPEFLIYFQGTGAADDSGLPNDRFFAVRPEGSVSTLKIQRTERGDSAVYLCASSRESGELFFGEGSRLTVL.

For this clone: One junction end disagrees with the germline gene, perhaps due to a read error. This chain joins TRBV2 and TRBJ2-1; TRBD2 might be the D (6 bases). Germline lookup yields CDR1 SNHLY and CDR2 FYNNEI. This CDR3 has 12 residues. The CDR3 sequence: CASIRERSEQIF. The CDR3 region has the DNA TGTGCCAGCATCCGGGAGCGATCTGAGCAGATCTTC. The full variable domain, rest sourced from reference TRBV2 and TRBJ2-1, is EPEVTQTPSHQVTQMGQEVILRCVPISNHLYFYWYRQILGQKVEFLVSFYNNEISEKSEIFDDQFSVERPDGSNFTLKIRSTKLEDSAMYFCASIRERSEQIFGPGTRLTVL.

This clone was recorded many times. V usage is TRBV5-1 and J usage is TRBJ2-7; 8 bases agree with TRBD2. Germline CDR1 and CDR2: SGHRS and YFSETQ. The CDR3 has 14 residues. Trimming cost V 1 base and J 6 bases; bases outside gene matches: 6. CDR3 sequence reads: CASSLTAGGGEQYF. The CDR3 DNA follows: TGCGCCAGCAGCTTGACCGCGGGAGGTGGCGAGCAGTACTTC.

This clone appeared many times. CDR3 in amino acids: CASSQDRVDEKLFF. The CDR3 coding sequence is TGTGCCAGCAGTCAGGACAGGGTCGATGAAAAACTGTTTTTT. The rearrangement uses TRBV28 and TRBJ1-4, with 8 nucleotides matching TRBD1. The junction had 5 bases not matched to a gene; V was cut back by 5 bases and J by 6 bases. This CDR3 has 14 amino acids. Germline V gene lookup returns CDR1 MDHEN and CDR2 SYDVKM.

This clone was found many times. The CDR3 DNA is TGCGCCAGCAGCTTGGGGGGGGCGAGCAAAAACATTCAGTACTTC. Translating it yields CASSLGGASKNIQYF. V and J are TRBV5-1 and TRBJ2-4; D could derive from TRBD1 or TRBD2 (6 bases each). Germline CDR1 is SGHRS and CDR2 is YFSETQ. This CDR3 is built from 15 residues. V shed 0 bases and J shed 3 bases, with 10 bases lying between them.

In this sample, this clone is medium-sized. CDR3 nucleotide sequence: TGTGCCACAGGAGGACGGACCAGCACAGATACGCAGTATTTT. This codes for CATGGRTSTDTQYF. The chain recombines TRBV24-1 with TRBJ2-3; D perhaps matches TRBD2 (5 bases). CDR1 is KGHDR and CDR2 is SFDVKD in the germline V gene. Trimming removed 10 bases from V and 0 bases from J, with 13 bases in between. CDR3 size: 14 residues.

This clone was recorded at least ten times. The gene calls are TRBV6-7 and TRBJ2-3, with TRBD2 matching 9 bases. TRBV6-7 is classed as an ORF, of uncertain function. Losses at the gene ends were 5 bases for V and 2 bases for J; bases not matched to a gene: 8. The length of the CDR3 is 16 residues. CDR3 region: CASSRPLAGNTDTQYF. The CDR3 DNA follows: TGTGCCAGCAGTCGCCCACTAGCGGGTAACACAGATACGCAGTATTTT.

This clone was found many times. The genes are TRBV20-1 and TRBJ1-2, with TRBD1 identical over 8 bases. V lost 3 bases, J lost 8 bases, and 8 bases stayed unmatched. Looked up from germline, CDR1 is DFQATT and CDR2 is SNEGSKA (reference sequence). The CDR3 totals 13 residues. The CDR3 nucleotides are TGCAGTGCTAGGAATCCCACAGGGGGGGGCTACACCTTC. It is translated as CSARNPTGGGYTF.

At least ten counts were recorded for this clone. The rearrangement uses TRBV2 and TRBJ2-1, with D possibly called TRBD1 or TRBD2 (5 bases each). CDR1 and CDR2 from the germline V gene are SNHLY and FYNNEI. V lost 4 bases, J lost 8 bases, and 15 bases lay in between. The CDR3 consists of 14 residues. The CDR3 DNA follows: TGTGCCAGCAGTGCGAGGGGCCTGAACGATGAGCAGTTCTTC. This sequence encodes CASSARGLNDEQFF.

The genes are TRBV28 and TRBJ1-5, with unresolved D. CDR3 length: 14 amino acids. Trimming took off 3 bases at V and 3 bases at J, with 9 bases between the two ends. Germline V gene lookup returns CDR1 MDHEN and CDR2 SYDVKM. This chain's CDR3 is CASSLSGDNQPQHF. As DNA, the CDR3 is TGTGCCAGCAGTTTGTCTGGGGACAATCAGCCCCAGCATTTT.